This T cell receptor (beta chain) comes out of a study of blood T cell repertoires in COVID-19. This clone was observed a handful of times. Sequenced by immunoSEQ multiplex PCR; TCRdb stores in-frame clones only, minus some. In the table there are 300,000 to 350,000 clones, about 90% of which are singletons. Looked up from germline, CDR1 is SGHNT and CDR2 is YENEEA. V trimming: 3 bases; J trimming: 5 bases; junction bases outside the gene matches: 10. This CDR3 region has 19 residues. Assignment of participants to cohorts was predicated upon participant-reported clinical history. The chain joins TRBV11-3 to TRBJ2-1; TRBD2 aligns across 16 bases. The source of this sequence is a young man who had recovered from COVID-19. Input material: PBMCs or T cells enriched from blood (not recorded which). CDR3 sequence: CASSFSGTSGGASNNEQFF. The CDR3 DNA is TGTGCCAGCAGCTTTTCCGGGACTAGCGGGGGGGCCTCTAACAATGAGCAGTTCTTC.